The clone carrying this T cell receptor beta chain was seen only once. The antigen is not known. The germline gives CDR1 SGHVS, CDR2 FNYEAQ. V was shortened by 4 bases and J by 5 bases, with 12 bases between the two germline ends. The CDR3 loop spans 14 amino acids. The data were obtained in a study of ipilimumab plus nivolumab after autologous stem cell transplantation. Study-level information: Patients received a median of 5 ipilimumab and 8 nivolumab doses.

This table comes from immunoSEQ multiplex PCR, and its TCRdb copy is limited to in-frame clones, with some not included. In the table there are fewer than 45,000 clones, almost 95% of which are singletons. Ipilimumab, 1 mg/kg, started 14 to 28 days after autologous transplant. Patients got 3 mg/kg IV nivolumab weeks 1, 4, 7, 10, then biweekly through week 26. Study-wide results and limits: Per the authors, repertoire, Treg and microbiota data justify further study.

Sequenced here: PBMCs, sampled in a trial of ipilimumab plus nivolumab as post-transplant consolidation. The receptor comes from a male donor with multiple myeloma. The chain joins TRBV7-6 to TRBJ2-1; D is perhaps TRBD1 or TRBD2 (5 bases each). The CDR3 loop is CASSSGPWDNEQFF. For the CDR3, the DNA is TGTGCCAGCAGCTCGGGACCCTGGGACAATGAGCAGTTCTTC.